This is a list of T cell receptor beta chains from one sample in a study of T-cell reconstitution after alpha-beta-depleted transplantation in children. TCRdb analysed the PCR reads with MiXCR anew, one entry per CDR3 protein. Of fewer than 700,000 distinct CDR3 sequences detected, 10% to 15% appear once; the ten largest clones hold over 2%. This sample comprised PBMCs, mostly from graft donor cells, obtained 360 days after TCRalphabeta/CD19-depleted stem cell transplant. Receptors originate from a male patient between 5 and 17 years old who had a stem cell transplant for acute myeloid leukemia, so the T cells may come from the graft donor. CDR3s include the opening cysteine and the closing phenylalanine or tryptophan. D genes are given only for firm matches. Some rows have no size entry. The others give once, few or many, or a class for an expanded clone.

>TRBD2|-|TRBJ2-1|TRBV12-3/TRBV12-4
TGTGCCACCTGGACCCTGGGTAGCGGGAGCTCCTACAATGAGCAGTTCTTC
CATWTLGSGSSYNEQFF
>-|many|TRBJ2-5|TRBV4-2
TGTGCCAGCAGCCAAGGGGGGTCCCAAGAGACCCAGTACTTC
CASSQGGSQETQYF
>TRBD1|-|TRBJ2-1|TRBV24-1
TGTGCCACCAGTGACACGCAACAGGGGGCCCGGGAGTGGTTC
CATSDTQQGAREWF
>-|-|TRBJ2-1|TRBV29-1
TGCAGCGTTGCGGGACTCGATGAGCAGTTCTTC
CSVAGLDEQFF
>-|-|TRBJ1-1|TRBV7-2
TGTGCCAGCAGCTTAGAGGGGATCACTGAAGCTTTCTTT
CASSLEGITEAFF
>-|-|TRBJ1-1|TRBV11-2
TGTGCCAGCAGCTCCGGAACAGTTGAAGCTTTCTTT
CASSSGTVEAFF
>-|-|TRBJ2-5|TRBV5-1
TGCGCCAGCAGCTTAAGGGCAGGCCCTGAGGGGGAGACCCAGTACTTC
CASSLRAGPEGETQYF
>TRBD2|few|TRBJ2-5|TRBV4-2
TGTGCCAGCAGCCAAGATGTAGCGGGAGAGACCCAGTACTTC
CASSQDVAGETQYF
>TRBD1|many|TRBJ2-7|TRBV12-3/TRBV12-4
TGTGCCAGCAGTCGTCAAACAGGGGGCAGATACGAGCAGTACTTC
CASSRQTGGRYEQYF
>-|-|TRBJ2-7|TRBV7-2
TGTGCCAGCAGCACGACTAGGGGGCGGTCGGACGAGCAGTACTTC
CASSTTRGRSDEQYF
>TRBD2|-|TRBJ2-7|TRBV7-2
TGTGCCAGCAGCTTATTTAGCGGGAGGGGGTACGAGCAGTACTTC
CASSLFSGRGYEQYF
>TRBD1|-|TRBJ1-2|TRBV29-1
TGCAGCGGGGGGACAGGAGCTAACTATGGCTACACCTTC
CSGGTGANYGYTF
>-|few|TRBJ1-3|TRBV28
TGTGCCAGCAGTTTTTCCGCAGGGACTGGAAACACCATATATTTT
CASSFSAGTGNTIYF